This T cell receptor beta chain was documented in a study of beta chain features in type 1 diabetes. The wider study: Sorted cells from all samples, numbering almost 110 million, were examined. Study-level findings and limits: Naive, central memory and Treg TCRB repertoires appeared more alike in patients than in healthy donors. All four CD4+ subsets of Type 1 diabetes patients contained TCRB CDR3s that were moderately but significantly shorter.

As every portion of the isolated RNA was reverse transcribed, the sequencing read expressed TCRB transcripts. Libraries were prepared by immunoSEQ multiplex PCR; TCRdb keeps only in-frame clonotypes and omits some of them. The sample records under 450,000 clones, approximately 15% being singletons. Trimming shortened V by 0 bases and J by 1 base, and 7 bases separated the two germline ends. The CDR3 covers 14 residues. CDR1 and CDR2 (germline): GTSNPN, SVGIG (reference sequence). CD45RO/CCR7/CD25/CD127/CD95/CD27 staining was used to isolate CD4+ naive, central memory, regulatory and stem cell-like memory cells by sorting. This clone has only a few counts. Antigen: not known.

Material: naive CD4+ T cells from blood. The J gene is TRBJ2-1, the V gene TRBV30; no firm D call. The TCR was taken from a woman aged 18-29 years in good health. The CDR3 bases are TGTGCCTGGAGTGTCCGGGTTTCCTACAATGAGCAGTTCTTC. Translated, it gives CAWSVRVSYNEQFF.